The next 23 T cell receptor beta chains were all read from a single sample in a study of glioma-infiltrating T cells after dendritic cell vaccination. Indicated time point: after dendritic cell vaccination, including at tumor progression/relapse. Generated by immunoSEQ multiplex PCR, the TCRdb table keeps only in-frame clones and is missing some. This sample has fewer than 25,000 clones, with roughly 91% found just once. The source was blood, collected after dendritic cell vaccination. The receptors stem from a human donor with glioblastoma.

The genes are TRBV7-9 and TRBJ2-3; 8 nucleotides match TRBD2. Germline V CDR1 and CDR2: SEHNR, FQNEAQ (reference sequence). This CDR3 region has 14 residues. J lost 5 bases, V lost 3 bases, and 4 bases had no gene match. The CDR3 loop is CASSFGGAGDTQYF. The CDR3 nucleotides are TGTGCCAGCAGCTTCGGGGGGGCCGGAGATACGCAGTATTTT. The complete variable domain, with remaining parts taken from reference TRBV7-9 and TRBJ2-3, reads DTGVSQNPRHKITKRGQNVTFRCDPISEHNRLYWYRQTLGQGPEFLTYFQNEAQLEKSRLLSDRFSAERPKGSFSTLEIQRTEQGDSAMYLCASSFGGAGDTQYFGPGTRLTVL.

This chain links TRBV21-1 with TRBJ1-3. TRBV21-1 is deemed a pseudogene. CDR3 length equals 18 residues. CDR3 nucleotide sequence: TGTGCCAGCAATACCCGAGGGAAGCGGGCCCCCTCTGGAAACACCATATATTTT. Its translation: CASNTRGKRAPSGNTIYF.

The chain is built from TRBV18 and TRBJ2-6, with TRBD1 as a possible D gene (6 bases). Germline-derived CDR1 and CDR2 are KGHSH and LQKENI. The CDR3 is 16 amino acids. The germline V and J ends were trimmed by 2 bases and 2 bases, with 10 bases remaining between them. CDR3 protein: CASSPSPGAGANVLTF. The CDR3 DNA follows: TGTGCCAGCTCACCAAGCCCAGGGGCTGGGGCCAACGTCCTGACTTTC.

J is TRBJ2-1 and V is TRBV6-5; D may be TRBD1 (5 bases). CDR1 is MNHEY, CDR2 SVGAGI, per germline. V shed 4 bases and J shed 4 bases, with 14 bases lying between them. The CDR3 is 15 amino acids. CDR3 in amino acids: CASSFQGSRYNEQFF. CDR3 sequence (DNA): TGTGCCAGCAGTTTCCAGGGAAGTAGGTACAATGAGCAGTTCTTC.

The chain combines TRBV7-2 with TRBJ2-3; the D is unclear. The V end was cut by 6 bases, the J end by 0 bases, with 13 bases between. Per the germline V gene, CDR1 is SGHTA and CDR2 is FQGNSA. The CDR3 runs to 15 residues. CDR3 DNA: TGTGCCAGCAGTAAAACCCAGGCTAGCACAGATACGCAGTATTTT. Its protein product is CASSKTQASTDTQYF.

This chain uses TRBV2 with TRBJ1-2; D possibly corresponds to TRBD1 (5 bases). Germline lookup yields CDR1 SNHLY and CDR2 FYNNEI. This CDR3 contains 15 residues. Trimming removed 8 bases at V and 5 bases at J, with 21 bases between. The CDR3 bases are TGTGCCAGCGTAATAACTCGGGGGGTAGATTATGGCTACACCTTC. Translated, it gives CASVITRGVDYGYTF.

The genes are TRBV10-1 and TRBJ2-1; 9 bases are a match to TRBD2. V gave up 2 bases and J gave up 6 bases; unmatched junction bases: 5. Germline V gene data show CDR1 as WNHNN and CDR2 as SYGVQD (reference sequence). This CDR3 spans 15 amino acids. The CDR3 region has the DNA TGCGCCAGCAGTGAGGCGGGCGGGGGGGGCAATGAGCAGTTCTTC. This sequence encodes CASSEAGGGGNEQFF.

CDR3 protein: CASSQDGGVQETQYF. Here the CDR3 DNA reads TGCGCCAGCAGCCAAGATGGTGGAGTCCAAGAGACCCAGTACTTC. The chain is built from TRBV4-1 and TRBJ2-5; D gene ambiguous. This CDR3 is built from 15 residues. Germline CDR1 MGHRA, CDR2 YSYEKL. Trimming removed 0 bases at V and 1 base at J, with 9 bases between.

This chain links TRBV29-1 with TRBJ1-1; D call uncertain. V lost 0 bases and J 5 bases, leaving 13 bases between the germline ends. CDR1 and CDR2 (germline): SQVTM, ANQGSEA. This CDR3 region has 14 residues. The CDR3 coding sequence is TGCAGCGTTGAAGATCTGGCGGGAGGGACTGAAGCTTTCTTT. Translating gives CSVEDLAGGTEAFF.

This chain links TRBV14 with TRBJ1-1; D unresolved. V shed 1 base and J shed 4 bases, with 10 bases lying between them. CDR1 is SGHDN and CDR2 is FVKESK in the germline V gene. The CDR3 is made up of 14 amino acids. For the CDR3, the DNA is TGTGCCAGCAGCCAAGTAACCCCGGTCACTGAAGCTTTCTTT. Amino acids: CASSQVTPVTEAFF.

The chain couples TRBV7-2 to TRBJ2-7; 9 bases align to TRBD2. The ends lost 8 bases at V and 1 base at J; junction bases unmatched: 6. In germline, CDR1 is SGHTA, CDR2 FQGNSA. The CDR3 runs to 14 residues. CDR3 coding DNA: TGTGCCAGCTCCTGGACTAGCGATTCCTACGAGCAGTACTTC. Protein: CASSWTSDSYEQYF.

There are a few counts of this clone. The chain employs TRBV6-5 and TRBJ1-6; 10 bases fit TRBD1. CDR1 and CDR2 from the germline V gene are MNHEY and SVGAGI. This CDR3 has 12 residues. The J segment lost 9 bases and the V segment lost 8 bases, leaving 1 base of the junction unmatched. The CDR3 sequence is CASGTGASPLHF. CDR3 coding DNA: TGTGCCAGCGGGACAGGGGCTTCACCCCTCCACTTT.

CDR3 coding DNA: TGTGCCAGTAGGGATTCAGGGACAGGGGGCATCTACGAGCAGTACTTC. This translates into CASRDSGTGGIYEQYF. V usage is TRBV19 and J usage is TRBJ2-7; the match to TRBD1 covers 12 bases. Trimming removed 6 bases from V and 3 bases from J; junction bases left unmatched: 9. The CDR3 has 16 amino acids. Germline lookup yields CDR1 LNHDA and CDR2 SQIVND (reference sequence).

The chain is built from TRBV7-2 and TRBJ2-5; D might be TRBD1 (5 bases). Trimming left V 1 base short and J 5 bases short, with 8 bases between. Germline CDR1 is SGHTA and CDR2 is FQGNSA. There are 13 residues in the CDR3. The CDR3 nucleotides are TGTGCCAGCAGCTTAGGGGGCTGGGAGACCCAGTACTTC. Amino acids: CASSLGGWETQYF.

The rearrangement links TRBV5-1 to TRBJ2-3; D is unclear. Germline V gene lookup returns CDR1 SGHRS and CDR2 YFSETQ. V lost 1 base and J lost 6, with 6 bases in between. The CDR3 contains 12 residues. CDR3 in amino acids: CASSLSGDTQYF. In nucleotides, the CDR3 is TGCGCCAGCAGCTTGTCCGGGGATACGCAGTATTTT.

This chain connects TRBV11-2 to TRBJ2-7; 7 bases align to TRBD1. The CDR3 runs 13 residues. Germline V gene sequence: CDR1 SGHAT, CDR2 FQNNGV. V lost 3 bases and J lost 7; bases outside the gene matches: 6. In nucleotides, the CDR3 is TGTGCCAGCAGCTTGGGGACAGCAGGGGAGCAGTACTTC. This gives the protein CASSLGTAGEQYF.

This chain joins TRBV9 and TRBJ2-3; maybe TRBD1 (5 bases). Looked up from germline, CDR1 is SGDLS and CDR2 is YYNGEE. V was cut by 0 bases and J by 3 bases, with 11 bases left in between. CDR3 size: 15 residues. CDR3 amino acids: CASSVGPSGTDTQYF. CDR3 DNA sequence: TGTGCCAGCAGCGTAGGCCCCTCAGGGACAGATACGCAGTATTTT. Using reference TRBV9 and TRBJ2-3 for the parts outside the CDR3, the full variable domain is DSGVTQTPKHLITATGQRVTLRCSPRSGDLSVYWYQQSLDQGLQFLIQYYNGEERAKGNILERFSAQQFPDLHSELNLSSLELGDSALYFCASSVGPSGTDTQYFGPGTRLTVL.

The chain uses TRBV6-1 and TRBJ2-5; 8 bases fit TRBD2. Germline CDR1 is MNHNS and CDR2 is SASEGT. This CDR3 has 15 amino acids. V was pared by 5 bases and J by 1 base, with 6 bases of the junction left unmatched. CDR3 sequence (DNA): TGTGCCAGCAGTCCGGGGGGGTGGGGCCAAGAGACCCAGTACTTC. It encodes CASSPGGWGQETQYF.

This sequence joins TRBV5-1 and TRBJ2-1; 11 bases are a match to TRBD2. The CDR3 is made up of 15 amino acids. V shed 0 bases, J shed 7 bases, and the junction held 3 bases outside the gene matches. CDR1 is SGHRS, CDR2 YFSETQ, per germline. The CDR3 coding sequence is TGCGCCAGCAGCTTGGAGCTAGCGGGGGGTAATGAGCAGTTCTTC. As protein: CASSLELAGGNEQFF.

The V call is TRBV6-5, the J call TRBJ2-5, with 8 bases aligning to TRBD2. Losses at the gene ends were 5 bases for V and 4 bases for J; bases not matched to a gene: 0. The CDR3 has 12 residues. In germline, CDR1 is MNHEY, CDR2 SVGAGI. The CDR3 loop reads CASSAGGETQYF. DNA of the CDR3: TGTGCCAGCAGTGCGGGGGGAGAGACCCAGTACTTC.

This chain joins TRBV11-2 and TRBJ2-1; 9 bases line up with TRBD2. The germline gives CDR1 SGHAT, CDR2 FQNNGV. V lost 5 bases to trimming and J lost 7 bases; unmatched junction nucleotides: 12. This CDR3 spans 16 amino acids. The CDR3 reads CASSRGRGGRNNEQFF. The CDR3, as DNA: TGTGCCAGCAGCCGAGGGCGGGGGGGCCGAAATAATGAGCAGTTCTTC.

The chain recombines TRBV2 with TRBJ2-1; 10 bases are a match to TRBD2. In germline, CDR1 is SNHLY, CDR2 FYNNEI. The CDR3 totals 14 residues. V shed 10 bases, J shed 8 bases, and the junction held 11 bases outside the gene matches. CDR3 loop: CATLAGGTSDEQFF. The CDR3 DNA reads TGTGCCACTTTAGCGGGGGGCACGTCGGATGAGCAGTTCTTC.

V usage is TRBV15 and J usage is TRBJ2-7; 10 bases match TRBD2. Germline CDR1 and CDR2: LNHNV and YYDKDF (reference sequence). This CDR3 region has 15 residues. V dropped 3 bases and J dropped 2; count of bases not matched to a gene: 4. The CDR3 DNA reads TGTGCCACCAGCAGCGCTAGCGGGGGAACCTACGAGCAGTACTTC. Its translation: CATSSASGGTYEQYF.